The T cell receptor (beta chain) under discussion was sequenced for a study of shared clonotypes between healthy human individuals. Notes on the study in general: Compared with memory subsets, naive subsets generally had larger estimated richness. Large sequencing depth failed to make sorted-subset sequencing complete, rarefaction showed. Naive CD4 clonotypes overlapped across several donors at roughly 5.1%.

Germline assignment: CDR1 SGHTA and CDR2 FQGNSA. The CDR3 runs 16 residues. V lost 7 bases to trimming and J lost 0 bases; unmatched junction nucleotides: 9. Terminally differentiated effector memory CD45RA+ cells were excluded from the naive CD8 cells, which were CD45RO-negative and positively selected for CCR7. Using immunoSEQ multiplex PCR, the repertoire was profiled, and TCRdb retains in-frame clones only, with some absent. Found here are almost 700,000 clones, just over 90% of them singletons; the top ten hold 24%. This clone has just one count. What it recognizes is unknown. The chain joins TRBV7-2 to TRBJ2-1; the match to TRBD1 covers 7 bases. This clonotype was obtained from a man aged 25-45 years in good health. The sample consisted of naive CD8+ T cells sorted from blood. The CDR3 DNA follows: TGTGCCAGCACCCCCCCCAGGGGGAGCTCCTACAATGAGCAGTTCTTC. This encodes CASTPPRGSSYNEQFF. The entire variable domain, with the rest obtained from reference TRBV7-2 and TRBJ2-1, is as follows: GAGVSQSPSNKVTEKGKDVELRCDPISGHTALYWYRQSLGQGLEFLIYFQGNSAPDKSGLPSDRFSAERTGGSVSTLTIQRTQQEDSAVYLCASTPPRGSSYNEQFFGPGTRLTVL.